One sample yielded the 26 T cell receptor beta chains listed below, sequenced in a study of cytomegalovirus exposure and HLA in healthy donors. With 60 Vbeta and 13 Jbeta primers, the PCR was carried out. Using immunoSEQ multiplex PCR, the repertoire was profiled, and TCRdb retains in-frame clones only, with some absent. The table lists some 60,000 clones, with roughly 4% in the top ten. The specimen sequenced was PBMCs. All receptors derive from a male donor in good health and CMV-seronegative.

The chain carries TRBV18 and TRBJ2-4; 12 bases match TRBD1. After removal of 3 bases from V and 8 bases from J, the junction contained 5 bases not matched to a gene. Per the germline V gene, CDR1 is KGHSH and CDR2 is LQKENI. The CDR3 runs 15 residues. CDR3: CASSPAGQGADIQYF. DNA of the CDR3: TGTGCCAGCTCACCCGCGGGACAGGGGGCTGACATTCAGTACTTC.

The chain has TRBV11-2 and TRBJ2-7; maybe TRBD1 (5 bases). V gave up 4 bases and J gave up 2 bases, with 18 bases separating them. CDR3 size: 16 residues. Germline loops: CDR1 SGHAT, CDR2 FQNNGV. Here the CDR3 reads CASSSQGGQSAYEQYF. DNA for the CDR3: TGTGCCAGCAGCTCCCAGGGTGGGCAGAGCGCCTACGAGCAGTACTTC.

The V gene is TRBV7-2, the J gene TRBJ2-2, with D uncertain. V was trimmed by 2 bases and J by 15 bases, leaving 19 bases between them. Germline assignment: CDR1 SGHTA and CDR2 FQGNSA. CDR3 length: 14 residues. CDR3 region: CASSLSSVDPQVFF. The CDR3 nucleotides are TGTGCCAGCAGCTTAAGCTCCGTTGACCCTCAGGTGTTTTTT.

The chain joins TRBV7-5 to TRBJ1-1; the table assigns TRBD1, which was not confirmed against the DNA. TRBV7-5 corresponds to a pseudogene. The CDR3 has 15 residues. CDR3 in DNA: TGTGCCAGAAGACTAACAGGGGCGAGGGGCACTGAAGCTTTCTTT. Translated: CARRLTGARGTEAFF.

The genes are TRBV2 and TRBJ2-7, with 13 bases matching TRBD2. From germline, CDR1 is SNHLY and CDR2 FYNNEI. This CDR3 is built from 16 residues. With 6 bases clipped from V and 0 bases from J, the junction kept 5 bases outside the gene matches. This CDR3 is CASRLGLAGVSYEQYF. The CDR3 DNA follows: TGTGCCAGCAGACTAGGACTAGCGGGAGTCTCCTACGAGCAGTACTTC.

This chain joins TRBV18 and TRBJ2-5; 7 bases match TRBD1. V shed 3 bases and J 1 base; nucleotides not matched to a gene: 5. The CDR3 is made up of 15 amino acids. The V gene's germline CDR1 is KGHSH and CDR2 LQKENI. This chain's CDR3 is CASSPNRGLQETQYF. In DNA form, the CDR3 reads TGTGCCAGCTCACCTAACAGGGGCCTCCAAGAGACCCAGTACTTC.

The rearrangement uses TRBV28 and TRBJ1-2, with D hard to call. V was pared by 5 bases and J by 8 bases, with 9 bases between. Germline values: CDR1 MDHEN, CDR2 SYDVKM. This CDR3 comprises 11 residues. In nucleotides, the CDR3 is TGTGCCAGCAGTATGAGTTTGGGCTACACCTTC. As protein: CASSMSLGYTF.

The J gene is TRBJ1-3, the V gene TRBV9; maybe TRBD1 (5 bases). The CDR3 is made up of 15 amino acids. Germline loops: CDR1 SGDLS, CDR2 YYNGEE. Trimming left V 4 bases short and J 2 bases short, with 13 bases between. The CDR3 DNA reads TGTGCCAGCAGCCTAGGGGTTGGGCCTGGAAACACCATATATTTT. It yields the protein CASSLGVGPGNTIYF. Full variable domain (remainder filled in from reference TRBV9 and TRBJ1-3): DSGVTQTPKHLITATGQRVTLRCSPRSGDLSVYWYQQSLDQGLQFLIQYYNGEERAKGNILERFSAQQFPDLHSELNLSSLELGDSALYFCASSLGVGPGNTIYFGEGSWLTVV.

The chain has TRBV5-6 and TRBJ2-6; D possibly corresponds to TRBD1 (5 bases). Per the germline V gene, CDR1 is SGHDT and CDR2 is YYEEEE. The CDR3 loop spans 16 amino acids. Trimming stripped 2 bases from V and 2 bases from J, with 11 bases between. CDR3 in DNA: TGTGCCAGCAGCTTAGCAGGGCCTGCTGGGGCCAACGTCCTGACTTTC. This encodes CASSLAGPAGANVLTF.

This chain uses TRBV6-5 with TRBJ2-3, with D unclear. V dropped 6 bases and J dropped 2 bases, with 12 bases sitting between them. Germline V gene data show CDR1 as MNHEY and CDR2 as SVGAGI. The CDR3 sequence is 14 residues long. This chain's CDR3 is CASREGGYTDTQYF. The DNA of the CDR3 is TGTGCCAGCAGAGAAGGCGGATACACAGATACGCAGTATTTT.

On this clone: A read error may account for a junction end that differs from germline. This chain connects TRBV7-7 to TRBJ1-5; 7 nucleotides line up with TRBD1. Germline V gene sequence: CDR1 SSHAT, CDR2 FNYEAQ (reference sequence). CDR3 length equals 16 residues. Written as DNA, the CDR3 is TGTGCTAGCAGCTTAAAGGGCACAGGGGTTGGTCAGCCCCAGCATTTT. This sequence encodes CASSLKGTGVGQPQHF.

The chain carries TRBV28 and TRBJ1-4, with 8 bases lining up with TRBD1. Looked up from germline, CDR1 is MDHEN and CDR2 is SYDVKM. V lost 7 bases to trimming and J lost 5 bases; unmatched junction nucleotides: 9. This CDR3 is 15 amino acids long. The CDR3 protein is CASTSATGENEKLFF. In nucleotides, the CDR3 is TGTGCCAGCACGTCTGCGACAGGGGAAAATGAAAAACTGTTTTTT.

The rearrangement links TRBV6-5 to TRBJ2-7; TRBD1 might be the D (5 bases). V lost 5 bases and J lost 0, with 14 bases in between. The CDR3 consists of 15 residues. In germline, CDR1 is MNHEY, CDR2 SVGAGI. The CDR3 sequence: CASSQDSQSSYEQYF. The CDR3 DNA reads TGTGCCAGCAGTCAAGACAGCCAGAGCTCCTACGAGCAGTACTTC.

The chain links TRBV12-5 to TRBJ1-5; no firm D call. Trimming removed 2 bases from V and 3 bases from J, with 5 bases in between. Germline CDR1 is LGHNT and CDR2 is FRNRAP. CDR3 length equals 13 residues. The chain's CDR3 is CASGLYFNQPQHF. CDR3 sequence (DNA): TGTGCTAGTGGTTTGTACTTCAATCAGCCCCAGCATTTT.

This chain uses TRBV7-3 with TRBJ2-2; D might be TRBD2 (7 bases). Germline V lookup: CDR1 SGHTA, CDR2 FQGTGA. V lost 0 bases to trimming and J lost 0 bases, with 20 bases between them. The CDR3 has 20 amino acids. CDR3 nucleotide sequence: TGTGCCAGCAGCTTAACAGGGGGGGGTCCAGGGGCCCCGAACACCGGGGAGCTGTTTTTT. This codes for CASSLTGGGPGAPNTGELFF.

CDR3 sequence: CASSLRDRGLENTIYF. The DNA of the CDR3 is TGTGCCAGCAGCCTCCGGGACAGGGGGCTCGAAAACACCATATATTTT. V usage is TRBV5-5 and J usage is TRBJ1-3, with 12 nucleotides matching TRBD1. The CDR3 runs to 16 residues. In germline, CDR1 is SGHKS, CDR2 YYEKEE (reference sequence). Trimming cost V 4 bases and J 6 bases; bases outside gene matches: 8. Full variable domain (remainder filled in from reference TRBV5-5 and TRBJ1-3): DAGVTQSPTHLIKTRGQQVTLRCSPISGHKSVSWYQQVLGQGPQFIFQYYEKEERGRGNFPDRFSARQFPNYSSELNVNALLLGDSALYLCASSLRDRGLENTIYFGEGSWLTVV.

This chain connects TRBV2 to TRBJ2-6; D might be TRBD1 (5 bases). Germline V lookup: CDR1 SNHLY, CDR2 FYNNEI. Trimming left V 8 bases short and J 0 bases short, with 11 bases between. CDR3 length: 15 residues. CDR3 sequence reads: CASGQGGSGANVLTF. DNA of the CDR3: TGTGCCAGCGGTCAGGGCGGCTCTGGGGCCAACGTCCTGACTTTC.

The chain links TRBV7-2 to TRBJ2-7; a weak D match, TRBD1 (6 bases). With 6 bases removed from V and 2 bases from J, the gap between germline ends came to 14 bases. Germline assignment: CDR1 SGHTA and CDR2 FQGNSA. The CDR3 covers 14 residues. The CDR3 protein is CASRPMTGAYEQYF. The CDR3 DNA sequence: TGTGCCAGCAGGCCAATGACAGGCGCCTACGAGCAGTACTTC.

The rearrangement uses TRBV6-6 and TRBJ2-3, with 9 bases that match TRBD1. V shed 2 bases and J 4 bases; nucleotides not matched to a gene: 1. The CDR3 is 14 amino acids. CDR1 MNHNY and CDR2 SVGAGI come from the germline V gene (reference sequence). CDR3 sequence (DNA): TGTGCCAGCAGTTACACAGGGGGCGCAGATACGCAGTATTTT. The encoded protein is CASSYTGGADTQYF.

In DNA, the CDR3 is TGCGCCAGCAGCCAAGGAGGGGGCGCAGTCCCTGGAAACACCATATATTTT. This codes for CASSQGGGAVPGNTIYF. The chain is built from TRBV4-1 and TRBJ1-3; TRBD1 matches at 7 bases. This CDR3 has 17 residues. CDR1 is MGHRA, CDR2 YSYEKL, per germline. V shed 1 base and J 2 bases; nucleotides not matched to a gene: 8.

The chain has TRBV19 and TRBJ1-2; TRBD1 aligns across 9 bases. The junction had 5 bases not matched to a gene; V was cut back by 5 bases and J by 1 base. The CDR3 extends over 15 amino acids. Looked up from germline, CDR1 is LNHDA and CDR2 is SQIVND (reference sequence). Here the CDR3 reads CASSLTGQGNYGYTF. The CDR3 nucleotides are TGTGCCAGTAGTCTAACGGGACAGGGTAACTATGGCTACACCTTC.

J is TRBJ1-2 and V is TRBV6-6; weak D call: TRBD1 (6 bases). This CDR3 is built from 14 residues. V gave up 6 bases and J gave up 2 bases, with 13 bases separating them. Germline CDR1 is MNHNY and CDR2 is SVGAGI (reference sequence). In nucleotides, the CDR3 is TGTGCCAGCAGGGATACAGGGACCAACTATGGCTACACCTTC. It translates to CASRDTGTNYGYTF.

J is TRBJ2-3 and V is TRBV7-9; TRBD2 agrees at 11 bases. J gave up 4 bases and V 3 bases, and 3 bases lay outside the gene matches. Germline lookup yields CDR1 SEHNR and CDR2 FQNEAQ (reference sequence). This CDR3 is 15 amino acids long. CDR3 DNA: TGTGCCAGCAGCTTTAGCGGGGGGGCGTCAGATACGCAGTATTTT. Translation gives CASSFSGGASDTQYF. Combining the CDR3 with reference TRBV7-9 and TRBJ2-3 gives the whole variable domain DTGVSQNPRHKITKRGQNVTFRCDPISEHNRLYWYRQTLGQGPEFLTYFQNEAQLEKSRLLSDRFSAERPKGSFSTLEIQRTEQGDSAMYLCASSFSGGASDTQYFGPGTRLTVL.

This chain links TRBV10-3 with TRBJ2-7; D unresolved. The length of the CDR3 is 12 residues. Trimming stripped 0 bases from V and 3 bases from J, with 3 bases between. Germline loops: CDR1 ENHRY, CDR2 SYGVKD. CDR3 protein: CAISESSYEQYF. CDR3 bases: TGTGCCATCAGTGAGTCGAGCTACGAGCAGTACTTC.

CDR3 amino acids: CASSLRSEETQYF. CDR3 nucleotides: TGTGCCAGCAGCTTAAGGAGCGAGGAGACCCAGTACTTC. V and J are TRBV7-3 and TRBJ2-5; D is unclear. The CDR3 is made up of 13 amino acids. With 1 base removed from V and 5 bases from J, the gap between germline ends came to 8 bases. In germline, CDR1 is SGHTA, CDR2 FQGTGA.

V is TRBV5-6 and J is TRBJ2-7, with 8 bases matching TRBD1. Germline assignment: CDR1 SGHDT and CDR2 YYEEEE. J lost 5 bases, V lost 4 bases, and 17 bases had no gene match. CDR3 size: 17 residues. CDR3 in DNA: TGTGCCAGCAGCGCCCTTGACAGGGGTGGGCGAAAGAACGAGCAGTACTTC. The encoded protein is CASSALDRGGRKNEQYF.